This TCR beta chain was recovered during a study of blood T cell repertoires in COVID-19. This table comes from immunoSEQ multiplex PCR, and its TCRdb copy is limited to in-frame clones, with some not included. Of a few hundred thousand clones in the sample, about 88% are singletons; the top ten hold roughly 4%. Unmatched junction bases numbered 8, after V lost 1 base and J lost 5 bases. Germline V gives CDR1 SGHDT, CDR2 YYEEEE. This CDR3 is 15 amino acids long. Sequencing used PBMCs or T cells enriched from blood (not recorded which). The rearrangement links TRBV5-6 to TRBJ2-5; 7 bases line up with TRBD2. The sequence was obtained from a man aged 25-40 years with acute COVID-19. DNA for the CDR3: TGTGCCAGCAGCTTGTCGGTGACTAGCATGGAGACCCAGTACTTC. Residues: CASSLSVTSMETQYF.